This T cell receptor beta chain was found in a study of control samples from healthy donors and cancer patients (TCRdb year 2020). As to this clone: Its cognate antigen has yet to be identified. No base qualities exist here, and no much larger clone lies one base off it.

The library was built by means of the immunoSEQ multiplex PCR assay. In its TCRdb copy, this immuneACCESS table keeps in-frame sequences only and misses some clones. Where compared with another copy, unresolved V genes explain less than half of these, and the others have no known cause. This sample lists 100,000 to 150,000 clones; about nine tenths were detected once. Approximately 6% of the sample is in the top ten clones. The sequence came from a man aged 18 to 35 in good health. What was sequenced was blood.

The DNA is as follows: TGCAGCGTTGAAAGAGGACAGGGGGTAGATACGCAGTATTTT. Translated, it reads CSVERGQGVDTQYF. The V and J genes are TRBV29-1 and TRBJ2-3, and 10 bases in between align with TRBD1. The germline V gene gives CDR1 as SQVTM and CDR2 as ANQGSEA. From the cysteine through the phenylalanine, the CDR3 covers 14 amino acids. The sequence is cut down to CDR3 DNA, 42 bases in frame from base 1. Trimming accounts for 2 bases at V and 5 bases at J, while the number of junction bases matched to no gene is 4.